This record concerns one T cell receptor beta chain sequence. This sample was included in a study of T cells in tuberculosis. Time point here: new active TB diagnosis, blood taken before or within 7 days of starting treatment. Unsorted cryopreserved PBMC were sequenced, averaging approximately 100,000 T cells per clinical donor. Profiled with immunoSEQ multiplex PCR; TCRdb holds only in-frame clones, not every one. The table has about 33,000 clones, around 90% seen once; the top ten hold roughly 5.4%. The receptor was derived from an adult with tuberculosis. Source: PBMCs, taken at tuberculosis diagnosis.

The CDR3 nucleotides are TGTGCCAGCAGCTTAAGAAGGGCTAGCGTGATACTCTACGAGCAGTACTTC. This gives the protein CASSLRRASVILYEQYF. This sequence joins TRBV5-6 and TRBJ2-7; possibly TRBD2 for D (6 bases). CDR3 size: 17 residues. Germline V gives CDR1 SGHDT, CDR2 YYEEEE. V was pared by 2 bases and J by 3 bases, with 21 bases between.